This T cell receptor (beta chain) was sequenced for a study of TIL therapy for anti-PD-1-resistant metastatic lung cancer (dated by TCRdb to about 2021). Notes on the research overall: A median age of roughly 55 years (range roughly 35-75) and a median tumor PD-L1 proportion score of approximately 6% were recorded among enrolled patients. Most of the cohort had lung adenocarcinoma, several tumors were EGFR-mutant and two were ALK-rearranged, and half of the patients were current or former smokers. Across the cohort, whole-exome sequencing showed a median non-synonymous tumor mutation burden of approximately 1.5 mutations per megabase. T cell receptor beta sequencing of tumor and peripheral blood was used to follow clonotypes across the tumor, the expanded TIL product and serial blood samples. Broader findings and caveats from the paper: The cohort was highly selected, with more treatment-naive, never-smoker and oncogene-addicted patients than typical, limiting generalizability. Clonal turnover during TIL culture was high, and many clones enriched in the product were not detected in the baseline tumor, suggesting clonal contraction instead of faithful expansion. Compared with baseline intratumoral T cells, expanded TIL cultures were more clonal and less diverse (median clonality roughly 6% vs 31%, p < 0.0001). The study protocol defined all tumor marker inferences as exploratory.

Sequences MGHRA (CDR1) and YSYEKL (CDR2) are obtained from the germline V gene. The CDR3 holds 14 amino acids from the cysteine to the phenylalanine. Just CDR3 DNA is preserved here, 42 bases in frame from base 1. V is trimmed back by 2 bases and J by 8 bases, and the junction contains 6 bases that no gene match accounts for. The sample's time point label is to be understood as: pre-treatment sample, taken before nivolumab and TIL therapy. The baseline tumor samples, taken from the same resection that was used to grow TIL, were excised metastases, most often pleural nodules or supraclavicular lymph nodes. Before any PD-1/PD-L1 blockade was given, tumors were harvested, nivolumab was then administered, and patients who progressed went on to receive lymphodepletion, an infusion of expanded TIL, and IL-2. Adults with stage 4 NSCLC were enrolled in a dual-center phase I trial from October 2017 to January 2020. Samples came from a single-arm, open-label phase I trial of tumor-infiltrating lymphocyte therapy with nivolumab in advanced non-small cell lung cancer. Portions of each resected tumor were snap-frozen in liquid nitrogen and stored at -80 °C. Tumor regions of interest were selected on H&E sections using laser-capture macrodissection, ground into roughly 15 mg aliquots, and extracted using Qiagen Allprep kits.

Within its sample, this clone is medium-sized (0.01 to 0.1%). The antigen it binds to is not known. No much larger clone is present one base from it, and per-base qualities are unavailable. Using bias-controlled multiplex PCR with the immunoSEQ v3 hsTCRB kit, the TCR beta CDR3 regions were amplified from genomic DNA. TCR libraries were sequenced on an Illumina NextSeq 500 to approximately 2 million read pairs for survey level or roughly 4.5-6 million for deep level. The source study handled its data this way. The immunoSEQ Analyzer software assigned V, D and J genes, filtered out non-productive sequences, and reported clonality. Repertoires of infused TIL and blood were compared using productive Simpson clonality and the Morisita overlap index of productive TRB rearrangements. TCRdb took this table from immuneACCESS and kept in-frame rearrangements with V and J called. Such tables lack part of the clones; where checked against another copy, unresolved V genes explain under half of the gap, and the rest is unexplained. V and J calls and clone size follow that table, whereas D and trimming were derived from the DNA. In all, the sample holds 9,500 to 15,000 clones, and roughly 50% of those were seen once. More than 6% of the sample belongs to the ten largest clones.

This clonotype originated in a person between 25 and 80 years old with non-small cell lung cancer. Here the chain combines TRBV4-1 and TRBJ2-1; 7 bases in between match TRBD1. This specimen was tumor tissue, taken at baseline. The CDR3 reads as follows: CASSQPLGGDEQFF. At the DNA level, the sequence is TGCGCCAGCAGCCAACCCCTAGGGGGCGATGAGCAGTTCTTC.